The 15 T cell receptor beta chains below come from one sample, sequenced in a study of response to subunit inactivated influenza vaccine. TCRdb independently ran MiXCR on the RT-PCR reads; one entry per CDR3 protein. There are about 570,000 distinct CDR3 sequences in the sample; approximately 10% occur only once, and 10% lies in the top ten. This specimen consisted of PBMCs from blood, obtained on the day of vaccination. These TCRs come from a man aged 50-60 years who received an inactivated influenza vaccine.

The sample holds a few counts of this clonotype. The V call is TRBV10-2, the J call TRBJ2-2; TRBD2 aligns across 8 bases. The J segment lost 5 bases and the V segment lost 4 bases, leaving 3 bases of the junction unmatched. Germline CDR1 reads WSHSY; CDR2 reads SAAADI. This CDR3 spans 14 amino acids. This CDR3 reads CASSGTSSTGELFF. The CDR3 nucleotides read TGCGCCAGCAGTGGGACTAGCAGTACCGGGGAGCTGTTTTTT.

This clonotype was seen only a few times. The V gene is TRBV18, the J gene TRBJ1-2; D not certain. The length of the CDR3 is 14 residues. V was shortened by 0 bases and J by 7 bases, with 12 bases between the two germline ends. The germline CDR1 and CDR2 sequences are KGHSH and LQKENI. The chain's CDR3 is CASSPPNRVGGYTF. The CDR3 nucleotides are TGTGCCAGCTCACCACCGAACCGGGTCGGTGGCTACACCTTC. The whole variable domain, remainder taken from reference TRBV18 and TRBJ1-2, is NAGVMQNPRHLVRRRGQEARLRCSPMKGHSHVYWYRQLPEEGLKFMVYLQKENIIDESGMPKERFSAEFPKEGPSILRIQQVVRGDSAAYFCASSPPNRVGGYTFGSGTRLTVV.

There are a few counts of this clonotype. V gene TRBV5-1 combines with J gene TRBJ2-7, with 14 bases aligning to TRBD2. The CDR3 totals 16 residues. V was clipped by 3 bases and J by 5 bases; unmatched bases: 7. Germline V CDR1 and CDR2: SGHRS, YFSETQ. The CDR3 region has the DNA TGCGCCAGCAGCTACGGACTAGCGGGGGGATCCGACGAGCAGTACTTC. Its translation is CASSYGLAGGSDEQYF.

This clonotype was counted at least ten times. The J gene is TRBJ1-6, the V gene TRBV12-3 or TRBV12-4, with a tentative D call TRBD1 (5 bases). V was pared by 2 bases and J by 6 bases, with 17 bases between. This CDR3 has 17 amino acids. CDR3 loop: CASSLWAGEGVNSPLHF. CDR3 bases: TGTGCCAGCAGTTTATGGGCGGGGGAAGGCGTTAATTCACCCCTCCACTTT.

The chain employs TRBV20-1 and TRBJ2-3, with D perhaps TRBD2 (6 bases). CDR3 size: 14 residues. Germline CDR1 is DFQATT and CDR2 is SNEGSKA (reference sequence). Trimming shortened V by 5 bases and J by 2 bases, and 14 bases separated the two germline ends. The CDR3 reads CSAATGTSTDTQYF. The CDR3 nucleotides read TGCAGTGCTGCTACCGGGACTTCCACAGATACGCAGTATTTT.

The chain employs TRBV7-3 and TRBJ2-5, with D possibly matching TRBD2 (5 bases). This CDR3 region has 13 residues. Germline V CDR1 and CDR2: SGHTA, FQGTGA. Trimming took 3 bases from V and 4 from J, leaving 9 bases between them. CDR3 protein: CASSFGISETQYF. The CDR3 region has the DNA TGTGCCAGCAGCTTCGGGATTTCAGAGACCCAGTACTTC. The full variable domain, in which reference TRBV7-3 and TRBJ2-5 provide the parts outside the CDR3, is GAGVSQTPSNKVTEKGKYVELRCDPISGHTALYWYRQSLGQGPEFLIYFQGTGAADDSGLPNDRFFAVRPEGSVSTLKIQRTERGDSAVYLCASSFGISETQYFGPGTRLLVL.

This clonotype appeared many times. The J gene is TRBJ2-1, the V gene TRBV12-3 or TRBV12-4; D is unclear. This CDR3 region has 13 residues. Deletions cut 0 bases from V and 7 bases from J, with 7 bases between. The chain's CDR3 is CASSLAYGNEQFF. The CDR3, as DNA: TGTGCCAGCAGTTTAGCGTATGGGAATGAGCAGTTCTTC.

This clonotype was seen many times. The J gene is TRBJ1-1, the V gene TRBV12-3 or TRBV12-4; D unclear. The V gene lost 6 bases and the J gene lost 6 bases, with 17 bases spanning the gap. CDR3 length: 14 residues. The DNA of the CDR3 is TGTGCCAGCAGCGCCGGCCGTGCTTCGGCTGAAGCTTTCTTT. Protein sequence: CASSAGRASAEAFF.

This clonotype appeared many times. In DNA, the CDR3 is TGCAGTGCTAGAGCCCCCGGGGGACCGGGAAACATTCAGTACTTC. Translated, it gives CSARAPGGPGNIQYF. The V and J genes are TRBV20-1 and TRBJ2-4; possibly TRBD2 for D (6 bases). The CDR3 is 15 residues long. Trimming cost V 1 base and J 6 bases, with 16 bases left between them. Germline V gene lookup returns CDR1 DFQATT and CDR2 SNEGSKA (reference sequence).

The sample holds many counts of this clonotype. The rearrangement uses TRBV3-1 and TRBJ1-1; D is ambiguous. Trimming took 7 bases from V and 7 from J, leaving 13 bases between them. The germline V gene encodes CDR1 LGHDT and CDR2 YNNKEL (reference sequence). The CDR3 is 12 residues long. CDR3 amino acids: CASIDKGGEAFF. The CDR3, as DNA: TGTGCCAGCATCGACAAGGGCGGTGAAGCTTTCTTT.

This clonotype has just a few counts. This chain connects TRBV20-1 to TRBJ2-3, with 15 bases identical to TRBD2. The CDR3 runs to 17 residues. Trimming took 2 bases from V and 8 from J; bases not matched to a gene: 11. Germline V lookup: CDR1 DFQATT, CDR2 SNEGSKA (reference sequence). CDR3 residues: CSARPRPGLAGGGTQYF. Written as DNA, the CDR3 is TGCAGTGCTAGACCGCGCCCGGGACTAGCGGGAGGAGGTACGCAGTATTTT.

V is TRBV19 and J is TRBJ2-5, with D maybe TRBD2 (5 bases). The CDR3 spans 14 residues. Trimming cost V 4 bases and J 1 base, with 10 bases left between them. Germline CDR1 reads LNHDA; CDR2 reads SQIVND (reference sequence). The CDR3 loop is CASSKGGLQETQYF. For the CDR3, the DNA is TGTGCCAGTAGTAAAGGCGGACTCCAAGAGACCCAGTACTTC.

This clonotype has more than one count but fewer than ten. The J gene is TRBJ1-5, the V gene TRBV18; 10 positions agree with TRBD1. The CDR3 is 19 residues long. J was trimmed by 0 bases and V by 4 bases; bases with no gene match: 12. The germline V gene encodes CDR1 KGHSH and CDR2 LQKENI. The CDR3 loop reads CASSRQPTGGTTSNQPQHF. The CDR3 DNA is TGTGCCAGCTCACGACAGCCGACAGGGGGCACTACTAGCAATCAGCCCCAGCATTTT.

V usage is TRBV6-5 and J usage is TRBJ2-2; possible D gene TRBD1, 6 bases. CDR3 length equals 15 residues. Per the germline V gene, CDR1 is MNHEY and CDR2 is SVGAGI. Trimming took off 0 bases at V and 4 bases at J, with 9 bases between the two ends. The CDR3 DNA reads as TGTGCCAGCAGTTACTCCCCGGACAGCACCGGGGAGCTGTTTTTT. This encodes CASSYSPDSTGELFF.

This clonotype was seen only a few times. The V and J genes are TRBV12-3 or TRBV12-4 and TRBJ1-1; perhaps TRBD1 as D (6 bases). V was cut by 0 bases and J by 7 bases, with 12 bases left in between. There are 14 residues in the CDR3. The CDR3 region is CASSLAGTSIEAFF. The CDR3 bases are TGTGCCAGCAGTTTAGCTGGGACAAGTATTGAAGCTTTCTTT.